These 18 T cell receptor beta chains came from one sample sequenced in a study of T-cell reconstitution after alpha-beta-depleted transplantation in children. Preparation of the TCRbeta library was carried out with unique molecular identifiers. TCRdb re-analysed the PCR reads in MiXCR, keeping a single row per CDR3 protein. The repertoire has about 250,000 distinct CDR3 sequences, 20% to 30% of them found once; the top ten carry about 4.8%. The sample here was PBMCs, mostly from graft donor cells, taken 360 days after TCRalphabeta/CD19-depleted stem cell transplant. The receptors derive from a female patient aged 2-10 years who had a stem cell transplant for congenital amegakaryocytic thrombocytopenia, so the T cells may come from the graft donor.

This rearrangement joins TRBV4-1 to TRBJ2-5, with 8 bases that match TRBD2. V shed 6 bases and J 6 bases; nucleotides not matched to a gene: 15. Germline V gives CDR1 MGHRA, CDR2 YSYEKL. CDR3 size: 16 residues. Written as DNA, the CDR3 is TGCGCCAGCAGACAGGACGCAGCGGGAGTGGGAAAGACCCAGTACTTC. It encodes CASRQDAAGVGKTQYF.

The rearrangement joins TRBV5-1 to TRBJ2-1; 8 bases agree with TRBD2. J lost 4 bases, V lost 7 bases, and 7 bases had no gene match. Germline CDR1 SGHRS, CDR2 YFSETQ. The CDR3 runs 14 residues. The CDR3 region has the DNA TGCGCCAGCGCTGATCGGGAGGGGTACAATGAGCAGTTCTTC. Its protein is CASADREGYNEQFF.

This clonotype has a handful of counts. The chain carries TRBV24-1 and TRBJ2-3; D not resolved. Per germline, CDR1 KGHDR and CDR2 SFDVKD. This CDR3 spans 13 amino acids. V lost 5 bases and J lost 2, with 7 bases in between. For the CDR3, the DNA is TGTGCCACCAGTGGTTGGTCCACAGATACGCAGTATTTT. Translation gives CATSGWSTDTQYF.

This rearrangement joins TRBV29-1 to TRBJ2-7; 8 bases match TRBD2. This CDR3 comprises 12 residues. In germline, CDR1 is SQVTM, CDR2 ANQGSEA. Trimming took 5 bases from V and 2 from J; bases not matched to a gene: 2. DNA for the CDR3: TGCAGCGTTCGGGGGGGCCCCTACGAGCAGTACTTC. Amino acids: CSVRGGPYEQYF.

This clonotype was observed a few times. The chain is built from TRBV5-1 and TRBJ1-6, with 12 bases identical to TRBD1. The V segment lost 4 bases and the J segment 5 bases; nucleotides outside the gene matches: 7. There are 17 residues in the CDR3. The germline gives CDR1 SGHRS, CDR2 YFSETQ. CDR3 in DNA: TGCGCCAGCAGCGCGGGACAGGGGGCTGTGGATAATTCACCCCTCCACTTT. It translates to CASSAGQGAVDNSPLHF.

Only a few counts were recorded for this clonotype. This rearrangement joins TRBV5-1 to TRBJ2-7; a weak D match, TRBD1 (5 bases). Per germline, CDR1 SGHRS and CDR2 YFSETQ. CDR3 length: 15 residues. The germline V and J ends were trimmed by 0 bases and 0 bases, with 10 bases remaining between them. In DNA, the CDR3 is TGCGCCAGCAGCTTGGTTCTGGACACCTCCTACGAGCAGTACTTC. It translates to CASSLVLDTSYEQYF.

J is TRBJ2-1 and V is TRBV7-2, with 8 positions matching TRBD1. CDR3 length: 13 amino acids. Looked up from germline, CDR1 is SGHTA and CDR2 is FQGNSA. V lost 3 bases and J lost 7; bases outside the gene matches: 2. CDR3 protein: CASSFWTGNEQFF. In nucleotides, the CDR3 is TGTGCCAGCAGCTTTTGGACAGGGAATGAGCAGTTCTTC.

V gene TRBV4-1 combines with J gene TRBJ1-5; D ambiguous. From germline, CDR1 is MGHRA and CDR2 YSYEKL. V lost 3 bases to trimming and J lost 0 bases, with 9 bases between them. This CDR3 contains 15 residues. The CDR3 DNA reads TGCGCCAGCAGCCAGGGAACAGCTAGCAATCAGCCCCAGCATTTT. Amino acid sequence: CASSQGTASNQPQHF.

CDR3 region: CASSLALMGIGETQYF. The CDR3 nucleotides are TGCGCCAGCAGCTTGGCACTAATGGGGATAGGAGAGACCCAGTACTTC. The chain links TRBV5-1 to TRBJ2-5, with D uncertain. Germline V gene sequence: CDR1 SGHRS, CDR2 YFSETQ. The CDR3 is 16 amino acids. Trimming removed 0 bases at V and 4 bases at J, with 16 bases between.

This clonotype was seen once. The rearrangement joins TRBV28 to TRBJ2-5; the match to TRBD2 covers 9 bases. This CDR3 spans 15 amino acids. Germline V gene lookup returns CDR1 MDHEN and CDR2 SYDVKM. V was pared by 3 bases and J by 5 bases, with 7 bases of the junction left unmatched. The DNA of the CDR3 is TGTGCCAGCAGTTTCCCGGGACTAGCCCCGGAGACCCAGTACTTC. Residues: CASSFPGLAPETQYF.

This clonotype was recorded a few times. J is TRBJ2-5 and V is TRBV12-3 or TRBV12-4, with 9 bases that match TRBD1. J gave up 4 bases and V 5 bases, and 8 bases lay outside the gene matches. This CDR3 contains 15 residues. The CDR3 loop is CASSSRDRVVETQYF. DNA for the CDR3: TGTGCCAGCAGTAGCCGGGACAGGGTCGTAGAGACCCAGTACTTC.

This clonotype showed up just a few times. The CDR3 sequence: CASSQDEGITEAFF. The CDR3 nucleotides read TGTGCCAGCAGCCAAGATGAGGGTATCACTGAAGCTTTCTTT. This rearrangement joins TRBV3-1 to TRBJ1-1; D remains unclear. Germline CDR1 and CDR2: LGHDT and YNNKEL (reference sequence). Trimming removed 0 bases from V and 4 bases from J, with 9 bases in between. The CDR3 sequence is 14 residues long. The entire variable domain, with the rest obtained from reference TRBV3-1 and TRBJ1-1, is as follows: DTAVSQTPKYLVTQMGNDKSIKCEQNLGHDTMYWYKQDSKKFLKIMFSYNNKELIINETVPNRFSPKSPDKAHLNLHINSLELGDSAVYFCASSQDEGITEAFFGQGTRLTVV.

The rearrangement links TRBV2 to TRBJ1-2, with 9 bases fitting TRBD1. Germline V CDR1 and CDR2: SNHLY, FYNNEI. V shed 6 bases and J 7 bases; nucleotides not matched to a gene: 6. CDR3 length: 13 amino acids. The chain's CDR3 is CASRGTGSIGYTF. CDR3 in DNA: TGTGCCAGCAGGGGGACAGGGAGCATTGGCTACACCTTC.

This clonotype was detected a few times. As DNA, the CDR3 is TGTGCCATCAGTGAGTCCTTCCGGGACAGAGAAGGTGAAAAACTGTTTTTT. Its protein product is CAISESFRDREGEKLFF. This rearrangement joins TRBV10-3 to TRBJ1-4, with 7 bases that match TRBD1. CDR3 length equals 17 residues. After removal of 0 bases from V and 7 bases from J, the junction contained 11 bases not matched to a gene. Germline loops: CDR1 ENHRY, CDR2 SYGVKD.

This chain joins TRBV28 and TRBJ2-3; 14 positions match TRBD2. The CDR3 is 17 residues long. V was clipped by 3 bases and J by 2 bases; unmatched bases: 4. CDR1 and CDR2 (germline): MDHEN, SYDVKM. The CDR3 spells CASSFGGLAGDTDTQYF. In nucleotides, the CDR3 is TGTGCCAGCAGTTTTGGGGGACTAGCGGGGGACACAGATACGCAGTATTTT.

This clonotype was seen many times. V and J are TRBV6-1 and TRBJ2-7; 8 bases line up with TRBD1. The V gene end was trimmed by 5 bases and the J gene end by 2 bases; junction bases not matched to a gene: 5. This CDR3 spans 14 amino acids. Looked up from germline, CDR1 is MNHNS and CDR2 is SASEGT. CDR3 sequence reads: CASSPGTGPYEQYF. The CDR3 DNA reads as TGTGCCAGCAGTCCCGGGACAGGTCCCTACGAGCAGTACTTC.

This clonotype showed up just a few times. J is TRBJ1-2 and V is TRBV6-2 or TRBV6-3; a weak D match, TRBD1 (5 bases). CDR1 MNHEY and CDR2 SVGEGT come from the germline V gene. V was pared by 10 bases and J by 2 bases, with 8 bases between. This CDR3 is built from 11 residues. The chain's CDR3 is CATNRNYGYTF. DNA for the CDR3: TGTGCCACCAACAGGAACTATGGCTACACCTTC.

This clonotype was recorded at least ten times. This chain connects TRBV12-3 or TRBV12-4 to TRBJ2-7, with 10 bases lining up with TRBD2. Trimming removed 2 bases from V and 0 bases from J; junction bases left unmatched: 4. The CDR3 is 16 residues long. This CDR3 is CASSLNSGRSSYEQYF. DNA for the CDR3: TGTGCCAGCAGTTTAAATAGCGGGAGGAGCTCCTACGAGCAGTACTTC.